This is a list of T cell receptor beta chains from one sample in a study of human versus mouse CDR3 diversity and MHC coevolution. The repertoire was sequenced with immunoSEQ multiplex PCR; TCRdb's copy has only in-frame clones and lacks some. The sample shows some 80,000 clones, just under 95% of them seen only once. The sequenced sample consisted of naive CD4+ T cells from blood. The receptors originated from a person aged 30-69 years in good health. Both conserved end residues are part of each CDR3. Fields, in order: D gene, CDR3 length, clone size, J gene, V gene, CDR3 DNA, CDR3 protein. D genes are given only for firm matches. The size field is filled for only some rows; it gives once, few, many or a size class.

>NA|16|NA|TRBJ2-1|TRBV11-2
TGTGCCAGCAGTTCGAGAGGGCAAGGCGGAAACGGTGAGCAGTTCTTC
CASSSRGQGGNGEQFF
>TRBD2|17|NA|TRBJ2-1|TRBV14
TGTGCCAGCAGCCAGGGCCGACTAGCGTTAACCTACAATGAGCAGTTCTTC
CASSQGRLALTYNEQFF
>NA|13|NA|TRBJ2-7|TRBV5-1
TGCGCCAGCAGCTTATCCCAGGGTTACGAGCAGTACTTC
CASSLSQGYEQYF
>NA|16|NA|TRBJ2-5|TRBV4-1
TGCGCCAGCAGCCAAGTAGCAGGAGTCCGGGGAGAGACCCAGTACTTC
CASSQVAGVRGETQYF
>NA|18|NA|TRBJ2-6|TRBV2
TGTGCCAGCAGCGCCGGAGTGGGCTTTGCGGGTGGGGCCAACGTCCTGACTTTC
CASSAGVGFAGGANVLTF
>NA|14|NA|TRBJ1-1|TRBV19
TGTGCCAGTAGTAGTGGACAACCGAACACTGAAGCTTTCTTT
CASSSGQPNTEAFF
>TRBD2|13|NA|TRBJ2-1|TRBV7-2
TGTGCCAGCAGCTCTGGACTAGCGGGGGAGCAGTTCTTC
CASSSGLAGEQFF
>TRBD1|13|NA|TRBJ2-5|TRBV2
TGTGCCAGCAGCCGGACAGGGAAAGAGACCCAGTACTTC
CASSRTGKETQYF
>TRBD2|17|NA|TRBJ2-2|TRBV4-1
TGCGCCAGCAGCCCCCCCCGGAGCGGGGCGAACACCGGGGAGCTGTTTTTT
CASSPPRSGANTGELFF
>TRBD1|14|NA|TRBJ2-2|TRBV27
TGTGCCAGCAGGGTGACAGGGATCACCGGGGAGCTGTTTTTT
CASRVTGITGELFF
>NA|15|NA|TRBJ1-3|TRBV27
TGTGCCAGCAGTCCCACGGGGACATACGGAAACACCATATATTTT
CASSPTGTYGNTIYF
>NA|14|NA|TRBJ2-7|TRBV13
TGTGCCAGCAGCTTTCGGAGTCCCCCCTACGAGCAGTACTTC
CASSFRSPPYEQYF
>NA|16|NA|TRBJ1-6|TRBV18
TGTGCCAGCTCACCAACACGGAGCTCCTATAATTCACCCCTCCACTTT
CASSPTRSSYNSPLHF
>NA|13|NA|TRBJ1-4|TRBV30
TGTGCCTGGACACCCTCATCGCAGGAAAAACTGTTTTTT
CAWTPSSQEKLFF
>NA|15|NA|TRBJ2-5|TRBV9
TGTGCCAGCAGCCGGGTGCCAGGGAATCAAGAGACCCAGTACTTC
CASSRVPGNQETQYF
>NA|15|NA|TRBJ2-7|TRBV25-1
TGTGCCAGCAGTGAAGCGGGGGCCCGGAAGTACGAGCAGTACTTC
CASSEAGARKYEQYF
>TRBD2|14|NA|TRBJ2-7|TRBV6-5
TGTGCCAGCACCAATGGCGGGGGTTCCTACGAGCAGTACTTC
CASTNGGGSYEQYF
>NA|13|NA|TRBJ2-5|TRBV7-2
TGTGCCAGCAGTCCGCGGGCGCTCGGGACCCAGTACTTC
CASSPRALGTQYF
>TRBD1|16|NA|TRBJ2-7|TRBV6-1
TGTGCCAGCAGTGACAGGGGGCAAGGGATTTCCTACGAGCAGTACTTC
CASSDRGQGISYEQYF
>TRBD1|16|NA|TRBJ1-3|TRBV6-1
TGTGCCAGCAGTGAACGCGGACAGGGCTCTGGAAACACCATATATTTT
CASSERGQGSGNTIYF
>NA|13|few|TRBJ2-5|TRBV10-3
TGTGCCATCAAGGCCGGGGAAGAAGAGACCCAGTACTTC
CAIKAGEEETQYF
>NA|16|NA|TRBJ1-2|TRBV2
TGCGCCAGCAGGCGAGAGAGGGGCGGGGGGGGATATGGCTACACCTTC
CASRRERGGGGYGYTF
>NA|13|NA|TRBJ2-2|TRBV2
TGTGCCAGCACCTTGGACTTCACCGGGGAGCTGCTTTTT
CASTLDFTGELLF
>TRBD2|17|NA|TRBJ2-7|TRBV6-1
TGTGCCAGCAGTGAAGCTCTGACTAGCGGGGTACCCTACGAGCAGTACTTC
CASSEALTSGVPYEQYF
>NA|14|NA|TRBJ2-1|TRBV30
TGTGCCTGGAGTCGCATGGGCAGCTGCAATGAGCAGTTCTTC
CAWSRMGSCNEQFF
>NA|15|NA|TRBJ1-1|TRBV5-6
TGTGCCAGCAGCCCAAGACACAGGTTGAACACTGAAGCTTTCTTT
CASSPRHRLNTEAFF
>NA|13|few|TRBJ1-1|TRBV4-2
TGTGCCAGCAGCCAAGACAGGAACACTGAAGCTTTCTTT
CASSQDRNTEAFF
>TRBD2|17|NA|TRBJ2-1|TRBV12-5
TGTGCTAGTGGTTTCCCCGCAACTAGCGGGAGGGCCAATGAGCAGTTCTTC
CASGFPATSGRANEQFF
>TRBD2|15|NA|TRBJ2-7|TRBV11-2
TGTGCCAGCAGCCCCCCGGGAGGGGGGTTGCAAGGGCAGTACTTC
CASSPPGGGLQGQYF
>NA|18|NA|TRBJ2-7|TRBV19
TGTGCCAGTAGTAGGTCTTGGGGTCAGGGCCTAAGCTCCTACGAGCAGTACTTC
CASSRSWGQGLSSYEQYF
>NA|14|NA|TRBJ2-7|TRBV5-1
TGCGCCAGCAGCTTGGCCGGGGTCTCCTACGAGCAGTACTTC
CASSLAGVSYEQYF